This T cell receptor (beta chain) was documented in a study of technical replicates of blood from four donors. The method was immunoSEQ multiplex PCR; TCRdb's version includes in-frame clones alone and lacks a portion of them. The top ten hold roughly 0.41% of the sample, which has about 80,000 clones, about nine tenths seen once. Sample: T cells isolated from PBMCs. This sequence was found in a human donor in good health.

The CDR3 DNA reads TGTGCCAGCAGTACCCGGGACAGGGGCTTTCACGAGCAGTACTTC. This encodes CASSTRDRGFHEQYF. The chain combines TRBV6-6 with TRBJ2-7; TRBD1 matches 10 bases. The germline gives CDR1 MNHNY, CDR2 SVGAGI (reference sequence). This CDR3 comprises 15 residues. Losses at the gene ends were 5 bases for V and 5 bases for J; bases not matched to a gene: 9.